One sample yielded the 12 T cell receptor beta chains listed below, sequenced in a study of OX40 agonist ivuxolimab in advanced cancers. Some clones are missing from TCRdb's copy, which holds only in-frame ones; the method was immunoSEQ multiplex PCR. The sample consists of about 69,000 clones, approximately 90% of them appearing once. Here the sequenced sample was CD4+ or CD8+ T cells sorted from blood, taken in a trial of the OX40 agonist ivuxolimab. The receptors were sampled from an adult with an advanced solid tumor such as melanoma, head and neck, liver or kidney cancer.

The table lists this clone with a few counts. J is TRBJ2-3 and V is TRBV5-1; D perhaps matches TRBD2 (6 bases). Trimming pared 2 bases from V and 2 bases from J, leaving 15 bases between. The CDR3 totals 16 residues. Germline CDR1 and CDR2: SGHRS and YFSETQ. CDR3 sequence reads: CASSFGASEYTDTQYF. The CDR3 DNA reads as TGCGCCAGCAGCTTTGGGGCTAGCGAGTACACAGATACGCAGTATTTT.

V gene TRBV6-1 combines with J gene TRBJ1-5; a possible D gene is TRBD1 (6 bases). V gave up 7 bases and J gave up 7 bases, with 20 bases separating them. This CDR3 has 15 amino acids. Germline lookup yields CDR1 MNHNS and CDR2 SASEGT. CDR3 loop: CASTPPRGSEQPQHF. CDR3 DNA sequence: TGTGCCAGCACCCCGCCCAGGGGATCGGAACAGCCCCAGCATTTT.

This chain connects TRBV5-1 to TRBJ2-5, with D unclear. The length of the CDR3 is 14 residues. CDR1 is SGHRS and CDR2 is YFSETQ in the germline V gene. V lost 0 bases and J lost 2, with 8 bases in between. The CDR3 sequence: CASSLAPPQETQYF. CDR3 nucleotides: TGCGCCAGCAGCTTGGCTCCCCCGCAAGAGACCCAGTACTTC.

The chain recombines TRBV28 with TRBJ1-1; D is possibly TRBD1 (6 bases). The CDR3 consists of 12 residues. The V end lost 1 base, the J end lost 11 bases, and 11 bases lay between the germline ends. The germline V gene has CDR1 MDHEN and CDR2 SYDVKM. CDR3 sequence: CASSLLQGRAFF. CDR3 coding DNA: TGTGCCAGCAGTTTATTACAGGGTAGGGCTTTCTTT.

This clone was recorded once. CDR3 residues: CASSYQGSGVGTEAFF. The CDR3, as DNA: TGTGCCAGCAGTTACCAAGGTTCGGGGGTGGGGACTGAAGCTTTCTTT. The chain uses TRBV28 and TRBJ1-1; TRBD1 might be the D (5 bases). Germline loops: CDR1 MDHEN, CDR2 SYDVKM. This CDR3 contains 16 residues. The V gene lost 4 bases and the J gene lost 5 bases, with 20 bases spanning the gap.

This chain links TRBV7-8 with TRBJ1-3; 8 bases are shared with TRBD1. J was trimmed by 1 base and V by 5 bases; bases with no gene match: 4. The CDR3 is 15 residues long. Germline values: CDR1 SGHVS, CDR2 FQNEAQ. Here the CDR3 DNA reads TGTGCCAGCAGCCCAAGGACAGGGTCTGGAAACACCATATATTTT. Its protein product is CASSPRTGSGNTIYF. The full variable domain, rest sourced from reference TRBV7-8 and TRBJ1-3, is GAGVSQSPRYKVAKRGQDVALRCDPISGHVSLFWYQQALGQGPEFLTYFQNEAQLDKSGLPSDRFFAERPEGSVSTLKIQRTQQEDSAVYLCASSPRTGSGNTIYFGEGSWLTVV.

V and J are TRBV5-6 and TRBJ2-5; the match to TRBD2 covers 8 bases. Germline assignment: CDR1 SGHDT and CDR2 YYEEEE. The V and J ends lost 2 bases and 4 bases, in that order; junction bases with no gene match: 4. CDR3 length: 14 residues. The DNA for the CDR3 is TGTGCCAGCAGCTTCAGCGGGAGATTAGAGACCCAGTACTTC. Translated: CASSFSGRLETQYF. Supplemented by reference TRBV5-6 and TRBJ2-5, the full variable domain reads DAGVTQSPTHLIKTRGQQVTLRCSPKSGHDTVSWYQQALGQGPQFIFQYYEEEERQRGNFPDRFSGHQFPNYSSELNVNALLLGDSALYLCASSFSGRLETQYFGPGTRLLVL.

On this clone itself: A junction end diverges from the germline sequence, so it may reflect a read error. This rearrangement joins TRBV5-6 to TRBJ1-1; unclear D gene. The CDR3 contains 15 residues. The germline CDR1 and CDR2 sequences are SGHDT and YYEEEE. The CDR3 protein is CASNLDGYRDTEAFF. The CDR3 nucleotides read TGTGCCAGCAACTTGGACGGCTATAGGGACACTGAAGCTTTCTTT. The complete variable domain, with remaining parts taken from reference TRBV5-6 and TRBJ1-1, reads DAGVTQSPTHLIKTRGQQVTLRCSPKSGHDTVSWYQQALGQGPQFIFQYYEEEERQRGNFPDRFSGHQFPNYSSELNVNALLLGDSALYLCASNLDGYRDTEAFFGQGTRLTVV.

The CDR3 spells CASSQAGTGADTQYF. The CDR3 coding sequence is TGCGCCAGCAGCCAAGCAGGGACAGGGGCAGATACGCAGTATTTT. The chain links TRBV4-1 to TRBJ2-3; 10 positions agree with TRBD1. Trimming removed 1 base from V and 4 bases from J; junction bases left unmatched: 2. Germline V CDR1 and CDR2: MGHRA, YSYEKL. This CDR3 contains 15 residues.

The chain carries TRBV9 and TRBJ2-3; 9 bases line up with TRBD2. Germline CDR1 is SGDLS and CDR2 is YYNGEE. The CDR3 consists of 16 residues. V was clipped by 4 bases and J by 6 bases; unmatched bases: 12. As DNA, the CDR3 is TGTGCCAGCAGCCTTCTTGTAGCGGGAGAGACGGATACGCAGTATTTT. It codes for CASSLLVAGETDTQYF.

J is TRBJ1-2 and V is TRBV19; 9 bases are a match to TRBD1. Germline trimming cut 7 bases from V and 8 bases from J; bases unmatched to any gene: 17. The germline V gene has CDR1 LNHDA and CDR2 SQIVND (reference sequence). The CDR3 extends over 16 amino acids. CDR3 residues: CASTLHGTGRSRGYTF. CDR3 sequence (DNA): TGTGCCAGTACCCTCCATGGGACAGGGAGGAGCAGGGGCTACACCTTC.

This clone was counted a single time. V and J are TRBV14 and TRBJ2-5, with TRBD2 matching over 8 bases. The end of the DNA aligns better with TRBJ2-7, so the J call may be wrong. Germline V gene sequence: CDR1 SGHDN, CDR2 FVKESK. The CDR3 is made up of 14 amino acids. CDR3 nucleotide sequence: TGTGCCAGCAGCTTCGGGGGGGGGCAAGACGAGCAGTACTTC. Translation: CASSFGGGQDEQYF.